The entry below describes one T cell receptor beta chain. PCR was performed a second time for roughly 7 to 12 cycles using a sample-barcoded 5' primer and a J-beta primer mix. TCRdb passed the 5' RACE reads through MiXCR, listing each CDR3 protein once. The sample shows under 700,000 distinct CDR3 sequences, about 25% of them seen only once. Germline V CDR1 and CDR2: SEHNR, FQNEAQ (reference sequence). This CDR3 is 15 amino acids long. Germline trimming cut 5 bases from V and 6 bases from J; bases unmatched to any gene: 9. These data are taken from a study of blood T cells in healthy people across ages. The same data also went into a second study, on T cells of mothers and their children.

Material for sequencing was blood. This TCR derives from a boy aged 10-17 years in good health. This sequence joins TRBV7-9 and TRBJ2-1, with 8 bases matching TRBD1. The CDR3 protein is CASSPDRGGFNEQFF. CDR3 bases: TGTGCCAGCAGCCCCGACAGGGGAGGCTTCAATGAGCAGTTCTTC.